This T cell receptor (beta chain) is drawn from a study of cytomegalovirus exposure and HLA in healthy donors. Across the whole study: Counted in an early data release were some 81 million unique TCRs from HLA-typed donors. Notes on the study in general: Later analysis indicated greater clonal expansion among HLA-associated TCR beta chains than among equally common other chains.

This PCR relied on a set of 60 Vbeta primers and 13 Jbeta primers. TCRdb's table, derived via immunoSEQ multiplex PCR, lists solely in-frame clones and lacks some. The sample's table shows tens of thousands of clones. Germline V gene sequence: CDR1 KGHSH, CDR2 LQKENI. V was clipped by 3 bases and J by 9 bases, with 14 bases between them. This CDR3 spans 13 amino acids. A note on this clone: No antigen is known for it.

Material: PBMCs. This chain uses TRBV18 with TRBJ1-2; D is perhaps TRBD1 (5 bases). The TCR originated in a middle-aged man in good health and CMV-seronegative. This CDR3 reads CASSPSGLESYTF. As DNA, the CDR3 is TGTGCCAGCTCACCCTCAGGGTTGGAGAGCTACACCTTC.